Following are 14 T cell receptor beta chains from one sample sequenced in a study of T cell responses to AZD1222 COVID-19 vaccine. Produced via immunoSEQ multiplex PCR; TCRdb's table is partial and in-frame only. The sample contains tens of thousands of clones, more than 75% of which appear only once. The source material was peripheral blood, sampled on day 0 of AZD1222 vaccination. The receptors shown here come from an adult in good health.

The rearrangement joins TRBV5-5 to TRBJ1-1; 11 nucleotides match TRBD1. With 3 bases clipped from V and 2 bases from J, the junction kept 0 bases outside the gene matches. There are 14 residues in the CDR3. Germline lookup yields CDR1 SGHKS and CDR2 YYEKEE (reference sequence). CDR3 in DNA: TGTGCCAGCAGCTGGACAGGGGGCAACACTGAAGCTTTCTTT. It is translated as CASSWTGGNTEAFF.

By its share, this clone is medium-sized. The gene calls are TRBV6-5 and TRBJ2-2; D gene ambiguous. Germline CDR1 reads MNHEY; CDR2 reads SVGAGI. The CDR3 runs to 12 residues. Between the trimmed V and J ends, which lost 6 bases and 0 bases, there was a span of 2 bases. CDR3 amino acids: CASRPNTGELFF. Here the CDR3 DNA reads TGTGCCAGCAGGCCGAACACCGGGGAGCTGTTTTTT.

The chain uses TRBV10-1 and TRBJ2-3; D is ambiguous. CDR3 size: 17 residues. Trimming took off 6 bases at V and 8 bases at J, with 27 bases between the two ends. Per germline, CDR1 WNHNN and CDR2 SYGVQD (reference sequence). In DNA form, the CDR3 reads TGCGCCAGCAGCCACAAGACCCCTCGATCGTCGCGAGGTACGCAGTATTTT. Its translation: CASSHKTPRSSRGTQYF.

This chain links TRBV30 with TRBJ1-5; possible D gene TRBD1, 6 bases. Germline CDR1 and CDR2: GTSNPN and SVGIG (reference sequence). The CDR3 totals 14 residues. V lost 2 bases and J 7 bases, leaving 15 bases between the germline ends. The CDR3 protein is CAWSPGGRGQPQHF. The CDR3 coding sequence is TGTGCCTGGAGTCCCGGGGGGCGAGGACAGCCCCAGCATTTT.

The chain combines TRBV20-1 with TRBJ1-6; 7 bases agree with TRBD1. The CDR3 sequence is 11 residues long. Losses at the gene ends were 6 bases for V and 17 bases for J; bases not matched to a gene: 10. Germline loops: CDR1 DFQATT, CDR2 SNEGSKA (reference sequence). CDR3 coding DNA: TGCAGTGCCCCCGGGACAGAGGGTATCCACTTT. Its protein is CSAPGTEGIHF.

V usage is TRBV5-1 and J usage is TRBJ2-7, with D perhaps TRBD1 (5 bases). The CDR3 contains 14 residues. The V and J ends lost 4 bases and 7 bases respectively, with 18 bases between them. Per the germline V gene, CDR1 is SGHRS and CDR2 is YFSETQ. CDR3: CASSLDTLGYEQYF. CDR3 in DNA: TGCGCCAGCAGCCTGGACACCCTAGGTTATGAGCAGTACTTC.

The rearrangement links TRBV6-2 or TRBV6-3 to TRBJ2-1; perhaps D is TRBD1 or TRBD2 (6 bases each). V lost 4 bases, J lost 7 bases, and 14 bases lay in between. The CDR3 length is 14 residues. CDR1 and CDR2 from the germline V gene are MNHEY and SVGEGT. Here the CDR3 DNA reads TGTGCCAGCAGTTCCGGGGGCGGTCAGAATGAGCAGTTCTTC. The encoded protein is CASSSGGGQNEQFF.

The chain combines TRBV7-2 with TRBJ2-3; tentatively, D is TRBD2 (6 bases). Trimming cost V 2 bases and J 2 bases, with 14 bases left between them. Germline CDR1 SGHTA, CDR2 FQGNSA. The CDR3 extends over 16 amino acids. CDR3 nucleotide sequence: TGTGCCAGCAGCTTAACTTTAGCGGTTTACACAGATACGCAGTATTTT. It encodes CASSLTLAVYTDTQYF.

This chain uses TRBV6-2 or TRBV6-3 with TRBJ2-3, with 10 bases fitting TRBD2. CDR1 MNHEY and CDR2 SVGEGT come from the germline V gene. CDR3 length: 18 residues. J lost 6 bases, V lost 2 bases, and 14 bases had no gene match. The CDR3 coding sequence is TGTGCCAGCAGTTACCCACGACTAGCGGGCCTCGCCCCCGATACGCAGTATTTT. Its translation is CASSYPRLAGLAPDTQYF.

This clone was detected only a few times. The rearrangement joins TRBV5-4 to TRBJ1-1; D is unresolved. Trimming left V 6 bases short and J 7 bases short, with 19 bases between. The CDR3 is 14 amino acids. The germline V gene has CDR1 SGHNT and CDR2 YYREEE (reference sequence). CDR3 nucleotides: TGTGCCAGCACCCTCTTCGGGAAGGGCGGTGAAGCTTTCTTT. The encoded protein is CASTLFGKGGEAFF.

This chain links TRBV27 with TRBJ2-7; TRBD2 aligns across 10 bases. The V and J ends lost 2 bases and 6 bases, in that order; junction bases with no gene match: 4. Per the germline V gene, CDR1 is MNHEY and CDR2 is SMNVEV (reference sequence). The CDR3 extends over 14 amino acids. CDR3 sequence reads: CASSLGTSVGEQYF. The CDR3, as DNA: TGTGCCAGCAGTTTAGGGACTAGCGTCGGCGAGCAGTACTTC.

The table lists this clone with a count of one. This sequence joins TRBV6-5 and TRBJ2-5; D gene ambiguous. This CDR3 contains 14 residues. In germline, CDR1 is MNHEY, CDR2 SVGAGI. V shed 1 base and J shed 2 bases, with 8 bases lying between them. The CDR3 is CASSYYVGQETQYF. In DNA form, the CDR3 reads TGTGCCAGCAGTTACTATGTTGGTCAAGAGACCCAGTACTTC.

The chain has TRBV7-9 and TRBJ2-5; the D gene could be TRBD1 or TRBD2 (6 bases each). The CDR3 loop spans 17 amino acids. V was pared by 2 bases and J by 0 bases, with 16 bases between. From germline, CDR1 is SEHNR and CDR2 FQNEAQ (reference sequence). The CDR3 nucleotides are TGTGCCAGCAGCTTATTTCCGGGGGCCATGTACCAAGAGACCCAGTACTTC. It translates to CASSLFPGAMYQETQYF.

In its sample, this clone was seen a few times. Because the CDR3's place on the DNA is in doubt, the DNA is left out and the CDR3 is given as listed by TCRdb. V and J are TRBV9 and TRBJ2-5; the DNA was not compared with TRBD1, the D call given in the table. Looked up from germline, CDR1 is SGDLS and CDR2 is YYNGEE. The CDR3 extends over 14 residues, inclusive of both ends. The chain's CDR3 is CASSVGTGSWPEYF.